These 11 T cell receptor beta chains originate from one sample sequenced in a study of vaccination and CD4 T cells after COVID-19. Regarding treatment: approximately nine-day PBMC culture with coronavirus spike peptide pools or control peptides (ViraFEST assay). During the years 2011-2018, before the COVID-19 pandemic, the unexposed donor's CD4+ T cells were collected. Sequencing of DNA taken from cultured CD4+ T cells relied on the Oncomine TCR Beta short-read assay. Investigators obtained genomic DNA by extraction from cultured CD4+ T cells. TCRdb reprocessed the PCR reads via MiXCR and lists one record per CDR3 protein. This table holds some 10,000 distinct CDR3 sequences, approximately 32% found once. For these receptors, no antigen is known. Sequenced sample: CD4+ T cells from blood, cultured in vitro. These receptors were taken from a human donor in good health.

This clonotype was picked up a small number of times. The chain is built from TRBV7-9 and TRBJ2-2, with no clear D. Germline CDR1 reads SEHNR; CDR2 reads FQNEAQ (reference sequence). This CDR3 is 14 amino acids long. The V gene lost 0 bases and the J gene lost 6 bases, with 8 bases spanning the gap. The CDR3 sequence: CASSLAESPGELFF. DNA of the CDR3: TGTGCCAGCAGCTTAGCGGAGAGTCCCGGGGAGCTGTTTTTT.

In DNA, the CDR3 is TGCAGTGCTTCCCAGGGGTTAGGGCAGCCCCAGCATTTT. This encodes CSASQGLGQPQHF. The chain is built from TRBV20-1 and TRBJ1-5, with a tentative D call TRBD1 (6 bases). There are 13 residues in the CDR3. The germline gives CDR1 DFQATT, CDR2 SNEGSKA (reference sequence). V dropped 5 bases and J dropped 7 bases, with 15 bases sitting between them.

As for this clonotype: One junction end disagrees with the germline gene, perhaps due to a read error. This chain uses TRBV15 with TRBJ2-1; the D gene is possibly TRBD2 (5 bases). This CDR3 has 13 residues. Germline V CDR1 and CDR2: LNHNV, YYDKDF (reference sequence). CDR3 sequence reads: CATSSIDYNEQSF. CDR3 nucleotide sequence: TGTGCCACCAGCAGTATAGACTACAATGAGCAGTCCTTC.

This clonotype was detected only a few times. The chain carries TRBV7-2 and TRBJ2-3; 8 bases are a match to TRBD1. Germline-derived CDR1 and CDR2 are SGHTA and FQGNSA. Losses at the gene ends were 1 base for V and 4 bases for J; bases not matched to a gene: 1. The CDR3 is 14 amino acids. In DNA, the CDR3 is TGTGCCAGCAGCTTAGGGACAGGGCCAGATACGCAGTATTTT. It is translated as CASSLGTGPDTQYF. The whole variable domain, remainder taken from reference TRBV7-2 and TRBJ2-3, is GAGVSQSPSNKVTEKGKDVELRCDPISGHTALYWYRQSLGQGLEFLIYFQGNSAPDKSGLPSDRFSAERTGGSVSTLTIQRTQQEDSAVYLCASSLGTGPDTQYFGPGTRLTVL.

This chain connects TRBV28 to TRBJ1-2, with 10 bases matching TRBD1. The CDR3 has 13 residues. Germline trimming cut 4 bases from V and 10 bases from J; bases unmatched to any gene: 6. Germline CDR1 MDHEN, CDR2 SYDVKM. CDR3 nucleotides: TGTGCCAGCAGTTCCCCAGGACAGGGGGACTACACCTTC. Protein sequence: CASSSPGQGDYTF.

This clonotype was picked up a small number of times. J is TRBJ1-2 and V is TRBV6-1; TRBD1 agrees at 9 bases. The CDR3 has 13 amino acids. Trimming removed 7 bases from V and 8 bases from J; junction bases left unmatched: 8. Germline CDR1 reads MNHNS; CDR2 reads SASEGT. The CDR3 loop reads CASNTGTGRGYTF. CDR3 DNA: TGTGCCAGCAACACCGGGACAGGGAGGGGCTACACCTTC.

The chain couples TRBV19 to TRBJ1-5; TRBD1 agrees at 10 bases. With V trimmed by 3 bases and J by 1 base, 6 bases remained unmatched. The CDR3 is 17 residues long. Germline values: CDR1 LNHDA, CDR2 SQIVND (reference sequence). CDR3 DNA sequence: TGTGCCAGTAGTATGAGGACAGGGGGTTACAGCAATCAGCCCCAGCATTTT. Translated: CASSMRTGGYSNQPQHF.

This clonotype was found a few times. This chain uses TRBV18 with TRBJ1-3; tentative D call: TRBD1 (6 bases). Trimming took off 6 bases at V and 0 bases at J, with 15 bases between the two ends. The CDR3 spans 16 residues. Germline V lookup: CDR1 KGHSH, CDR2 LQKENI. The CDR3 coding sequence is TGTGCCAGCTCCCCTGGGGGCGGATACTCTGGAAACACCATATATTTT. Protein: CASSPGGGYSGNTIYF.

The gene calls are TRBV6-1 and TRBJ1-4; D unclear. The CDR3 is made up of 11 amino acids. From germline, CDR1 is MNHNS and CDR2 SASEGT. V lost 6 bases, J lost 8 bases, and 7 bases lay in between. CDR3 region: CASSRGEKLFF. In DNA form, the CDR3 reads TGTGCCAGCAGCAGAGGGGAAAAACTGTTTTTT.

This clonotype was observed a few times. The rearrangement uses TRBV7-2 and TRBJ2-1, with 7 bases aligning to TRBD1. The CDR3 is 16 amino acids. CDR1 and CDR2 from the germline V gene are SGHTA and FQGNSA. V lost 5 bases, J lost 2 bases, and 9 bases stayed unmatched. This CDR3 is CASSHPRGGTYNEQFF. The CDR3 nucleotides are TGTGCCAGCAGCCACCCGAGAGGGGGCACCTACAATGAGCAGTTCTTC.

The gene calls are TRBV6-1 and TRBJ2-7; TRBD1 matches at 11 bases. V was clipped by 5 bases and J by 2 bases; unmatched bases: 2. CDR1 and CDR2 (germline): MNHNS, SASEGT. This CDR3 contains 14 residues. CDR3 loop: CASSRTGGAYEQYF. The CDR3 DNA is TGTGCCAGCAGTAGGACAGGGGGCGCCTACGAGCAGTACTTC.